This T cell receptor (beta chain) was captured in a study of blood T cell repertoires in COVID-19. CDR3 size: 16 residues. Losses at the gene ends were 6 bases for V and 3 bases for J; bases not matched to a gene: 10. Germline V gene sequence: CDR1 MNHEY, CDR2 SMNVEV (reference sequence). Only in-frame clones appear in the TCRdb table, and some are missing; sequencing was by immunoSEQ multiplex PCR. The top ten clones hold roughly 3.6% of a sample with about 380,000 clones, roughly 85% of them seen once. V is TRBV27 and J is TRBJ1-5, with 8 nucleotides matching TRBD1. Sequenced input: peripheral blood. The sequence was obtained from a woman between 18 and 30 years old with acute or convalescent COVID-19. The CDR3 spells CASRSTDRENNQPQHF. The CDR3 coding sequence is TGTGCCAGCAGGTCGACGGACAGGGAAAACAATCAGCCCCAGCATTTT.